A selection of T cell receptor beta chains follows, all from one sample in a study of T cell changes during pregnancy in multiple sclerosis. Sequenced by immunoSEQ multiplex PCR; TCRdb stores in-frame clones only, minus some. Here the sample spans over 50,000 clones, just under 90% being singletons. This material consisted of peripheral blood, taken in the first trimester of pregnancy. These TCRs come from a female donor in good health, enrolled as a control in a pregnancy study. Both conserved end residues are part of each CDR3. The order of the fields is V gene, clone size, J gene, D gene, CDR3 protein, CDR3 DNA. The D gene is left open where the match is weak. Size values are once, few and many counts, or a class for expanded clones, and some rows have none.

TRBV27,.,TRBJ2-5,.,CASSPGRSAETQYF,TGTGCCAGCAGTCCAGGCCGATCCGCAGAGACCCAGTACTTC
TRBV5-6,.,TRBJ2-7,.,CASSFVGQGLYEQYF,TGTGCCAGCAGCTTCGTTGGGCAGGGGCTCTACGAGCAGTACTTC
TRBV20-1,once,TRBJ1-3,.,CSARETDTIYF,TGCAGTGCTAGAGAAACGGACACCATATATTTT
TRBV5-6,.,TRBJ2-7,TRBD1,CASSFWTGGYEQYF,TGTGCCAGCAGCTTCTGGACAGGGGGCTACGAGCAGTACTTC
TRBV2,.,TRBJ2-5,TRBD1,CASSGQGGLVFQETQYF,TGTGCCAGCAGTGGACAGGGGGGGCTGGTATTCCAAGAGACCCAGTACTTC
TRBV5-4,.,TRBJ2-2,TRBD2,CASSSGRASGELFF,TGTGCCAGCAGCTCTGGGAGGGCCTCCGGGGAGCTGTTTTTT
TRBV7-3,.,TRBJ1-1,TRBD1,CASSPSNDRVRGNTEAFF,TGTGCCAGCAGCCCGTCGAATGACAGGGTTCGAGGGAACACTGAAGCTTTCTTT
TRBV9,.,TRBJ2-1,.,CASSVGGRGVNEQFF,TGTGCCAGCAGCGTAGGGGGGAGGGGGGTGAATGAGCAGTTCTTC
TRBV15,.,TRBJ2-7,.,CATSSPRGGDRDYEQYF,TGTGCCACCAGCAGTCCCCGGGGGGGAGACAGGGACTACGAGCAGTACTTC
TRBV2,.,TRBJ1-5,.,CASSERGIQPQHF,TGTGCCAGCAGTGAACGGGGGATCCAGCCCCAGCATTTT
TRBV4-2,.,TRBJ2-3,.,CASSQESSGHNTDTQYF,TGTGCCAGCAGCCAAGAAAGCTCTGGACACAACACAGATACGCAGTATTTT
TRBV5-6,.,TRBJ1-1,.,CASSLLTQGNTEAFF,TGTGCCAGCAGCTTATTGACCCAGGGGAACACTGAAGCTTTCTTT
TRBV5-4,.,TRBJ2-7,TRBD1,CASSFEQGASYEQYF,TGTGCCAGCAGCTTCGAGCAGGGGGCATCCTACGAGCAGTACTTC
TRBV6-4,.,TRBJ1-1,.,CASSEVAGLNTEAFF,TGTGCCAGCAGTGAAGTGGCAGGTTTGAACACTGAAGCTTTCTTT
TRBV7-3,.,TRBJ2-1,.,CASSPEPSAGEQFF,TGTGCCAGCAGCCCAGAGCCAAGCGCTGGTGAGCAGTTCTTC
TRBV12-5,.,TRBJ2-1,.,CASGLHGDEQFF,TGTGCTAGTGGTCTCCACGGGGATGAGCAGTTCTTC
TRBV30,.,TRBJ2-7,.,CAWRKGGGAEQYF,TGTGCCTGGAGAAAGGGGGGGGGCGCTGAGCAGTACTTC
TRBV4-1,.,TRBJ2-7,.,CASSRAGISGDEQYF,TGCGCCAGCAGCCGAGCCGGGATATCCGGGGACGAGCAGTACTTC
TRBV30,few,TRBJ1-5,TRBD1,CAWREGANQPQHF,TGTGCCTGGAGGGAGGGGGCTAATCAGCCCCAGCATTTT
TRBV27,.,TRBJ2-2,.,CASSLSGQFHGELFF,TGTGCCAGCAGTTTAAGTGGGCAGTTCCACGGGGAGCTGTTTTTT
TRBV5-1,.,TRBJ1-1,.,CASRTVEGGYYEAFF,TGCGCCAGCAGGACTGTGGAAGGGGGATACTATGAAGCTTTCTTT
TRBV7-9,.,TRBJ2-7,.,CASSLGGSEQYF,TGTGCCAGCAGCTTAGGCGGAAGCGAGCAGTACTTC
TRBV7-2,.,TRBJ2-5,TRBD2,CASSPLSGGAEETQYF,TGTGCCAGCAGCCCTCTGAGCGGGGGGGCCGAAGAGACCCAGTACTTC
TRBV15,.,TRBJ2-5,TRBD1,CATSRDLRTGGWGETQYF,TGTGCCACCAGCAGAGATCTCCGAACAGGGGGGTGGGGAGAGACCCAGTACTTC
TRBV5-1,.,TRBJ1-2,.,CASSLDLGPGYTF,TGCGCCAGCAGCTTGGACTTGGGCCCTGGCTACACCTTC